The 20 T cell receptor beta chains given below trace back to one sample, sequenced in a study of cytomegalovirus exposure and HLA in healthy donors (dated by TCRdb to about 2017). Library preparation used the immunoSEQ multiplex PCR assay. The multiplex PCR relied on a mix of 60 forward primers for TCR Vbeta segments and 13 reverse primers for TCR Jbeta segments. The table comes from immuneACCESS by way of TCRdb, which keeps in-frame sequences with V and J called. Part of the clones is missing from these tables; in studies checked, under half for an unresolved V gene and the rest for unknown reasons. The sample data list 85,000 to 110,000 clones, and under 85% of these were observed just once. The top ten hold approximately 3.7% of the sample. The sequenced material came from PBMCs. The source of these receptors is a man aged 50-60 years in good health and CMV-seropositive.

The chain couples TRBV28 to TRBJ2-7, with 9 bases lining up with TRBD1. Looked up from germline, CDR1 is MDHEN and CDR2 is SYDVKM. V shed 5 bases and J 2 bases; nucleotides not matched to a gene: 7. CDR3 length: 15 residues. The CDR3 loop is CASSPTGGLTYEQYF. CDR3 coding DNA: TGTGCCAGCAGTCCCACAGGGGGCTTGACCTACGAGCAGTACTTC.

This clone was seen only a few times. The genes are TRBV19 and TRBJ2-3, with 10 bases matching TRBD1. Germline V CDR1 and CDR2: LNHDA, SQIVND (reference sequence). There are 15 residues in the CDR3. V lost 5 bases, J lost 2 bases, and 4 bases stayed unmatched. CDR3 sequence reads: CASSRGTGATDTQYF. Written as DNA, the CDR3 is TGTGCCAGTAGTCGGGGGACAGGGGCCACAGATACGCAGTATTTT.

The DNA for the CDR3 is TGTGCCAGCAGCCCGAGTGGCACTATCCCTGAAGCTTTCTTT. This codes for CASSPSGTIPEAFF. The chain recombines TRBV7-9 with TRBJ1-1, with unresolved D. V shed 5 bases and J shed 6 bases, with 16 bases lying between them. The CDR3 has 14 residues. The V gene's germline CDR1 is SEHNR and CDR2 FQNEAQ (reference sequence).

This chain joins TRBV7-6 and TRBJ1-5, with D unresolved. The CDR3 sequence is 14 residues long. CDR1 and CDR2 (germline): SGHVS, FNYEAQ. The germline V and J ends were trimmed by 6 bases and 7 bases, with 16 bases remaining between them. CDR3 sequence reads: CASSPDPTGQPQHF. As DNA, the CDR3 is TGTGCCAGCAGTCCGGACCCGACGGGGCAGCCCCAGCATTTT.

This clone was observed a single time. The J gene is TRBJ1-4, the V gene TRBV28; TRBD1 aligns across 9 bases. J gave up 7 bases and V 6 bases, and 0 bases lay outside the gene matches. The CDR3 runs 12 residues. Germline assignment: CDR1 MDHEN and CDR2 SYDVKM. Here the CDR3 reads CASRQGAEKLFF. In DNA form, the CDR3 reads TGTGCCAGCAGACAGGGGGCTGAAAAACTGTTTTTT.

The V gene is TRBV5-1, the J gene TRBJ2-1; 9 bases match TRBD2. The J segment lost 4 bases and the V segment lost 5 bases, leaving 4 bases of the junction unmatched. The CDR3 runs to 14 residues. Germline V CDR1 and CDR2: SGHRS, YFSETQ. The CDR3 DNA sequence: TGCGCCAGCAGGGGTACTAGCGGGTACAATGAGCAGTTCTTC. The encoded protein is CASRGTSGYNEQFF. The entire variable domain, with the rest obtained from reference TRBV5-1 and TRBJ2-1, is as follows: KAGVTQTPRYLIKTRGQQVTLSCSPISGHRSVSWYQQTPGQGLQFLFEYFSETQRNKGNFPGRFSGRQFSNSRSEMNVSTLELGDSALYLCASRGTSGYNEQFFGPGTRLTVL.

This sequence joins TRBV19 and TRBJ1-5, with 7 bases identical to TRBD1. This CDR3 spans 15 amino acids. Germline values: CDR1 LNHDA, CDR2 SQIVND (reference sequence). The J segment lost 5 bases and the V segment lost 5 bases, leaving 9 bases of the junction unmatched. In DNA form, the CDR3 reads TGTGCCAGTAGTCCAACCGGGACAGTCTATCAGCCCCAGCATTTT. Its protein is CASSPTGTVYQPQHF.

On this clone itself: Other nucleotide sequences in the sample specify the same CDR3. The rearrangement links TRBV7-9 to TRBJ2-3; TRBD2 matches 14 bases. J lost 4 bases, V lost 4 bases, and 1 base had no gene match. CDR3 length: 15 amino acids. CDR1 is SEHNR, CDR2 FQNEAQ, per germline (reference sequence). The CDR3 DNA reads TGTGCCAGCAGCTCGGGACTAGCGGGAGCAGATACGCAGTATTTT. It specifies CASSSGLAGADTQYF.

The CDR3 nucleotides read TGTGCCAGCAGCCCGTTCCCTAGCGGGAGGAAGAGGTACAATGAGCAGTTCTTC. Amino acids: CASSPFPSGRKRYNEQFF. The V call is TRBV28, the J call TRBJ2-1; 11 positions agree with TRBD2. The germline gives CDR1 MDHEN, CDR2 SYDVKM. The J segment lost 4 bases and the V segment lost 6 bases, leaving 14 bases of the junction unmatched. CDR3 length: 18 residues.

J is TRBJ2-7 and V is TRBV28; 12 bases align to TRBD1. CDR1 is MDHEN and CDR2 is SYDVKM in the germline V gene. The junction had 3 bases not matched to a gene; V was cut back by 3 bases and J by 0 bases. The CDR3 length is 16 residues. In DNA, the CDR3 is TGTGCCAGCAGTTTGCCGGGACAGGGGGCCTCCTACGAGCAGTACTTC. Protein product: CASSLPGQGASYEQYF.

The sample holds a few counts of this clone. The V gene is TRBV2, the J gene TRBJ2-1; the match to TRBD1 covers 7 bases. This CDR3 comprises 16 residues. Germline V gives CDR1 SNHLY, CDR2 FYNNEI. V dropped 7 bases and J dropped 5; count of bases not matched to a gene: 14. The CDR3 bases are TGTGCCAGCAATGACTGGACAGGACGATCCGACAATGAGCAGTTCTTC. Amino acids: CASNDWTGRSDNEQFF.

The J gene is TRBJ1-6, the V gene TRBV5-1, with D possibly TRBD1 on 6 matching bases. Germline V gene sequence: CDR1 SGHRS, CDR2 YFSETQ. The CDR3 is 16 residues long. V was pared by 4 bases and J by 7 bases, with 18 bases between. The CDR3 nucleotides read TGCGCCAGCAGCCCGGAACTTACAGGGTTAAATTCACCCCTCCACTTT. Translation: CASSPELTGLNSPLHF. Filled out from reference TRBV5-1 and TRBJ1-6, the complete variable domain reads KAGVTQTPRYLIKTRGQQVTLSCSPISGHRSVSWYQQTPGQGLQFLFEYFSETQRNKGNFPGRFSGRQFSNSRSEMNVSTLELGDSALYLCASSPELTGLNSPLHFGNGTRLTVT.

V usage is TRBV4-3 and J usage is TRBJ2-7, with 10 positions matching TRBD1. Germline values: CDR1 LGHNA, CDR2 YSLEER. V lost 0 bases, J lost 3 bases, and 2 bases stayed unmatched. The CDR3 is 15 amino acids. The CDR3 spells CASSQDGQGVYEQYF. CDR3 nucleotides: TGCGCCAGCAGCCAAGATGGACAGGGGGTCTACGAGCAGTACTTC.

The J gene is TRBJ1-2, the V gene TRBV19; 8 nucleotides line up with TRBD1. CDR3 length: 17 amino acids. Germline CDR1 and CDR2: LNHDA and SQIVND (reference sequence). V was clipped by 5 bases and J by 4 bases; unmatched bases: 15. The CDR3 here is CASSLTTGAMGIYGYTF. CDR3 DNA sequence: TGTGCCAGTAGTCTCACGACAGGGGCTATGGGGATCTATGGCTACACCTTC.

This clone was counted a single time. J is TRBJ1-1 and V is TRBV27; a weak D match, TRBD1 (6 bases). The CDR3 totals 13 residues. CDR1 is MNHEY and CDR2 is SMNVEV in the germline V gene (reference sequence). Trimming took off 8 bases at V and 4 bases at J, with 14 bases between the two ends. The CDR3 sequence: CASGYTGITEAFF. Written as DNA, the CDR3 is TGTGCCAGCGGCTACACAGGGATCACTGAAGCTTTCTTT.

This clone occurred a few times. The chain carries TRBV21-1 and TRBJ2-7; TRBD2 was called by the table and not checked on the DNA. TRBV21-1 is a pseudogene. The CDR3 has 11 amino acids. Written as DNA, the CDR3 is TGTGCCAGCAGCCTTTCCTACGAGCAGTACTTC. Protein product: CASSLSYEQYF.

The genes are TRBV7-9 and TRBJ1-4; the D gene is possibly TRBD1 (5 bases). CDR3 length equals 13 residues. Germline V CDR1 and CDR2: SEHNR, FQNEAQ (reference sequence). V was pared by 2 bases and J by 8 bases, with 9 bases between. DNA of the CDR3: TGTGCCAGCAGCTTACCCGGGGGAGAAAAACTGTTTTTT. Protein product: CASSLPGGEKLFF.

The J gene is TRBJ2-3, the V gene TRBV9; D is possibly TRBD2 (6 bases). The germline gives CDR1 SGDLS, CDR2 YYNGEE. This CDR3 has 15 amino acids. The ends were cut back, 3 bases at V and 0 bases at J, with 11 bases in the middle. The CDR3 sequence is CASSDGGMSTDTQYF. The CDR3 DNA reads as TGTGCCAGCAGCGATGGCGGGATGAGCACAGATACGCAGTATTTT.

The chain joins TRBV10-2 to TRBJ2-7; TRBD1 aligns across 7 bases. The V gene end was trimmed by 1 base and the J gene end by 5 bases; junction bases not matched to a gene: 5. The CDR3 runs 14 residues. CDR1 and CDR2 from the germline V gene are WSHSY and SAAADI. CDR3 in DNA: TGCGCCAGCAGTGAGTACAGGGGTTCGGACGAGCAGTACTTC. This translates into CASSEYRGSDEQYF.

Turning to this clone: Other DNA sequences within the sample encode an identical CDR3. CDR3 sequence (DNA): TGTGCCAGCAGTTTCGGGGGAACCAATCAGCCCCAGCATTTT. Protein product: CASSFGGTNQPQHF. The rearrangement links TRBV28 to TRBJ1-5; TRBD1 might be the D (5 bases). CDR3 length: 14 residues. Germline V gene sequence: CDR1 MDHEN, CDR2 SYDVKM. V lost 3 bases and J lost 3, with 9 bases in between.